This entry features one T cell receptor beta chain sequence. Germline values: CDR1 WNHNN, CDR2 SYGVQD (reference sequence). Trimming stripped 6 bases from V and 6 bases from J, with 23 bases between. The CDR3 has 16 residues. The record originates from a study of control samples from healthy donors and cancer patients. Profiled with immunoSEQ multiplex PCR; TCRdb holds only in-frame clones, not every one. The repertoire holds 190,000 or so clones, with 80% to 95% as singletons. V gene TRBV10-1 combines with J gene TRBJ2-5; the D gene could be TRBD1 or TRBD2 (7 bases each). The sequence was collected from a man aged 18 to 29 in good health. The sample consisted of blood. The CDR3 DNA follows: TGCGCCAGCAGCCCCACGCAGGGGGGGGGCTTGAAGACCCAGTACTTC. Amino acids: CASSPTQGGGLKTQYF.